Listed below are T cell receptor beta chains from one sample, sequenced in a study of cytomegalovirus exposure and HLA in healthy donors. Here immunoSEQ multiplex PCR was the method, and the copy in TCRdb shows in-frame clones only, minus some. The table shows 180,000 or so clones, with 80% to 90% occurring only once. Sequencing used PBMCs. Receptors were obtained from a man younger than 35 in good health and CMV-seropositive. The CDR3 runs from the conserved cysteine through the conserved F or W. The order of the fields is clone size, V gene, D gene, J gene, CDR3 DNA, CDR3 protein. A D gene is named only where the DNA matches it firmly. The size field is filled for only some rows; it gives once, few, many or a size class.

>.|TRBV15|TRBD2|TRBJ2-5
TGTGCCACCAGCAGAACGACTAGCGGGGGGCCTTTAATCCAAGAGACCCAGTACTTC
CATSRTTSGGPLIQETQYF
>.|TRBV6-4|TRBD2|TRBJ2-2
TGTGCCAGCAGTGAATCAGCGGGGGGCTCCGGGGAGCTGTTTTTT
CASSESAGGSGELFF
>.|TRBV9|.|TRBJ1-3
TGTGCCAGCAGCTCTCAGTCCTCTGGAAACACCATATATTTT
CASSSQSSGNTIYF
>.|TRBV4-1|TRBD1|TRBJ2-2
TGCGCCAGCAGCCTGGGACAGGGTAACACCGGGGAGCTGTTTTTT
CASSLGQGNTGELFF
>.|TRBV7-9|.|TRBJ2-7
TGTGCCAGCAGCTCCGGGATCCTCGGTGAGCAGTACTTC
CASSSGILGEQYF
>.|TRBV4-1|.|TRBJ1-5
TGCGCCAGCAGTTCTACAGTGACCAATCAGCCCCAGCATTTT
CASSSTVTNQPQHF
>.|TRBV4-1|.|TRBJ2-7
TGCGCCAGCAGCCAAGAACCCCACTACGAGCAGTACTTC
CASSQEPHYEQYF
>.|TRBV9|TRBD1|TRBJ2-7
TGTGCCAGCTCTAATAATCCGGGACAGGACGAGCAGTACTTC
CASSNNPGQDEQYF
>.|TRBV10-3|.|TRBJ2-3
TGTGCCATCAGCGACCCGGGACTGAGGGGAGATACGCAGTATTTT
CAISDPGLRGDTQYF
>.|TRBV18|TRBD1|TRBJ2-7
TGTGCCAGCTCACTGGACAGGGTTCGAGAGCAGTACTTC
CASSLDRVREQYF
>.|TRBV30|.|TRBJ1-6
TGTGCCTGGATAGGGTGGCGGGGTTCACCCCTCCACTTT
CAWIGWRGSPLHF
>.|TRBV29-1|.|TRBJ1-1
TGCAGCGTTGTCGGGGGGCCGGGTGTGGACACTGAAGCTTTCTTT
CSVVGGPGVDTEAFF
>.|TRBV30|TRBD2|TRBJ2-5
TGTGCCTGGAGTGCTCTAGCGGGGGTAAAAGAGACCCAGTACTTC
CAWSALAGVKETQYF
>.|TRBV14|.|TRBJ1-4
TGTGCCAGCAGCCAAGAACCGAACAGGGTGGGGGAAAAACTGTTTTTT
CASSQEPNRVGEKLFF
>few|TRBV7-8|TRBD1|TRBJ2-7
TGTGCCAGCAGCTTAGGGACAGGGTTGATCGAGCAGTACTTC
CASSLGTGLIEQYF
>.|TRBV15|.|TRBJ1-5
TGTGCCACCAGCAGAGGGGTCGGGGAGTATAGCAATCAGCCCCAGCATTTT
CATSRGVGEYSNQPQHF
>.|TRBV7-2|.|TRBJ2-3
TGTGCCAGCAGCGGGGATGTACTAGGCACAGATACGCAGTATTTT
CASSGDVLGTDTQYF
>.|TRBV19|TRBD1|TRBJ1-6
TGTGCCAGTAGTATAGCCGGGACAGGGGTCCTCCACTTT
CASSIAGTGVLHF
>.|TRBV19|.|TRBJ1-2
TGTGCCAGCACCGGAGGACTGAACTATGGCTACACCTTC
CASTGGLNYGYTF
>once|TRBV11-2|.|TRBJ1-3
TGTGCCAGCAGCTCCCGACGGGACTCTGGAAACACCATATATTTT
CASSSRRDSGNTIYF
>.|TRBV23-1|.|TRBJ1-3
TGCGCCAGCAGCCCTCCAGGTCCTTACTCTGGAAACACCATATATTTT
CASSPPGPYSGNTIYF
>.|TRBV10-3|.|TRBJ1-1
TGTGCCATCAACGGACAACTGAACACTGAAGCTTTCTTT
CAINGQLNTEAFF
>.|TRBV14|TRBD1|TRBJ1-1
TGTGCCAGCAGCCAAGTGATCGGGACAGGACAAGCTTTCTTT
CASSQVIGTGQAFF
>.|TRBV6-6|.|TRBJ2-3
TGTGCCAGCAGTTACTGGGGGGATGACACAGATACGCAGTATTTT
CASSYWGDDTDTQYF
>.|TRBV6-5|.|TRBJ2-1
TGTGCCAGCAGTATACAGGGGGGGTACAATGAGCAGTTCTTC
CASSIQGGYNEQFF
>.|TRBV6-6|.|TRBJ1-2
TGTGCCAGCAGTTACTCACTTGAGGGGGACCTCTATGGCTACACCTTC
CASSYSLEGDLYGYTF
>.|TRBV19|TRBD1|TRBJ2-1
TGTGCCAGTAGTACCGACAGGGTCCATGAGCAGTTCTTC
CASSTDRVHEQFF
>.|TRBV14|.|TRBJ1-1
TGTGCCAGCAGCCGCTTCACCGGGACCAGCGGGATTACTGAAGCTTTCTTT
CASSRFTGTSGITEAFF
>.|TRBV10-3|TRBD1|TRBJ1-5
TGTGCCATCAGGGGACAGGATGGCAATCAGCCCCAGCATTTT
CAIRGQDGNQPQHF
>once|TRBV7-2|TRBD1|TRBJ1-2
TGTGCCAGCAGCCGACAGGGACCTGGTGGCTACACCTTC
CASSRQGPGGYTF
>.|TRBV7-2|TRBD2|TRBJ2-7
TGTGCCAGCAGCCCCCCGAACAGACTAGCGGGGGGTAAATCCTACGAGCAGTACTTC
CASSPPNRLAGGKSYEQYF
>.|TRBV7-9|TRBD2|TRBJ2-2
TGTGCCAGCAGCTTAAGTGGACTAGCGGGGGAAACCGGGGAGCTGTTTTTT
CASSLSGLAGETGELFF
>.|TRBV7-2|.|TRBJ2-2
TGTGCCAGCACTCGGGGATGGAACACCGGGGAGCTGTTTTTT
CASTRGWNTGELFF
>.|TRBV6-5|.|TRBJ1-6
TGTGCCAGCAGTTACTCTCTCAGGGATTCACCCCTCCACTTT
CASSYSLRDSPLHF
>.|TRBV7-2|TRBD2|TRBJ2-5
TGTGCCAGCGTTCGACTAGCGGGGATACAAGAGACCCAGTACTTC
CASVRLAGIQETQYF
>.|TRBV2|TRBD1|TRBJ2-7
TGTGCCAGCAGTGTTAGGGACAGGGCAGGAGAGCAGTACTTC
CASSVRDRAGEQYF
>.|TRBV5-1|TRBD1|TRBJ2-1
TGCGCCAGCAGCTTGGATCGTCGACAGGGTTTGGGTGAGCAGTTCTTC
CASSLDRRQGLGEQFF
>.|TRBV18|.|TRBJ2-5
TGTGCCAGCTCAATCGGTAGGGGGAACCAAGAGACCCAGTACTTC
CASSIGRGNQETQYF
>.|TRBV4-2|TRBD1|TRBJ1-6
TGTGCCAGCAGCCAAGTAGACAGGGGGCAAGATTCACCCCTCCACTTT
CASSQVDRGQDSPLHF
>.|TRBV5-1|.|TRBJ2-5
TGCGCCAGCAGCTTGGGTACAGGGAATCAAGAGACCCAGTACTTC
CASSLGTGNQETQYF
>.|TRBV6-5|.|TRBJ1-2
TGTGCCAGCAGTTCACAGGGAAGGGGCTACACCTTC
CASSSQGRGYTF
>.|TRBV6-5|.|TRBJ2-1
TGTGCCAGCAGTCAGGGGAGCTCCTACAATGAGCAGTTCTTC
CASSQGSSYNEQFF
>.|TRBV4-1|.|TRBJ2-7
TGCGCCAGCAGCCACCCGAACCGGGACGAGCAGTACTTC
CASSHPNRDEQYF
>.|TRBV7-9|.|TRBJ1-1
TGTTCCAGCAGCTGGGGCGACAGTGAAGCTTTCTTT
CSSSWGDSEAFF
>.|TRBV7-3|TRBD1|TRBJ1-4
TGTGCCAGCAGCTCCAGGACAGGGAATACATTAGCAACTAATGAAAAACTGTTTTTT
CASSSRTGNTLATNEKLFF
>.|TRBV7-6|TRBD1|TRBJ1-1
TGTGCCAGCAGCCCTTCGGACAGGGGCACTGAAGCTTTCTTT
CASSPSDRGTEAFF
>.|TRBV5-1|.|TRBJ2-3
TGCGCCAGCAGCGGAGGGGTTCAGTCAGATACGCAGTATTTT
CASSGGVQSDTQYF
>.|TRBV19|TRBD1|TRBJ2-7
TGTGCCAGTAGTATATGGCAGGGGGCTTCCTCCTACGAGCAGTACTTC
CASSIWQGASSYEQYF